This T cell receptor (beta chain) comes out of a study of T cells in Graves' hyperthyroidism and ophthalmopathy. Researchers took RNA transcripts and amplified the TCR beta CDR3 regions from them. TCR CDR3 regions were first amplified by RT-PCR with HTBI primers. TCRdb analysed the multiplex PCR reads with MiXCR anew, one entry per CDR3 protein. Of about 360,000 distinct CDR3 sequences listed, roughly 12% were seen once; the top ten hold less than 25%. The blood sample was taken at first hyperthyroidism diagnosis, before any ophthalmopathy symptoms. PBMCs were collected from an approximately 9.2 ml volume of fresh peripheral blood. In this sample, this clonotype turned up many times. What it recognizes is unknown. Findings and caveats of the study: Ophthalmopathy was model-predicted a median approximately 6.4 months pre-onset. In blood, most of the thyroid clonotypes expanded above 0.001 were also present.

CDR1 SNHLY and CDR2 FYNNEI come from the germline V gene. The V and J ends lost 1 base and 6 bases respectively, with 8 bases between them. The CDR3 has 13 residues. V is TRBV2 and J is TRBJ2-3; D gene ambiguous. This TCR derives from a man younger than 45 with Graves' hyperthyroidism that later progressed to Graves' ophthalmopathy. Sequencing was done on a sample of blood. The CDR3 here is CASSEDGWDTQYF. As DNA, the CDR3 is TGTGCCAGCAGTGAAGACGGGTGGGATACGCAGTATTTT.